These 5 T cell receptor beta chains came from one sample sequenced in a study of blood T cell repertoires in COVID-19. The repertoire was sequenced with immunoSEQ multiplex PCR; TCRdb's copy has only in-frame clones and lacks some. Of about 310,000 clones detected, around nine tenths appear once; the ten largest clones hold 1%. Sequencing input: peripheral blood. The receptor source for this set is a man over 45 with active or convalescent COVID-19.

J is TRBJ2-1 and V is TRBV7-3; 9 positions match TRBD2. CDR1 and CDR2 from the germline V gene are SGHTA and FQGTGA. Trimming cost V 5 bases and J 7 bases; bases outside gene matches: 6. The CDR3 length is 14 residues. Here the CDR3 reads CASSLGLAPNEQFF. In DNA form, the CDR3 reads TGTGCCAGCAGCCTCGGACTAGCGCCTAATGAGCAGTTCTTC.

The CDR3: CASSLSPLGTGELFF. Written as DNA, the CDR3 is TGCGCCAGCAGCTTGAGCCCTCTCGGCACCGGGGAGCTGTTTTTT. V usage is TRBV5-1 and J usage is TRBJ2-2; D is undetermined. The CDR3 length is 15 residues. In germline, CDR1 is SGHRS, CDR2 YFSETQ. V dropped 1 base and J dropped 4 bases, with 11 bases sitting between them.

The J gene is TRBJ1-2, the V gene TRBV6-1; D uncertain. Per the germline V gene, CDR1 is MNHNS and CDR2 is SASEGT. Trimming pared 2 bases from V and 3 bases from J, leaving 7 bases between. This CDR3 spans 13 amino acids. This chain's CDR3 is CASSEQDYYGYTF. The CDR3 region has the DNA TGTGCCAGCAGTGAACAGGATTACTATGGCTACACCTTC.

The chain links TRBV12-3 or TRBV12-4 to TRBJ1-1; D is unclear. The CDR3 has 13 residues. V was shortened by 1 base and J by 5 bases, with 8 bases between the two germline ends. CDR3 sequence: CASSLEEETEAFF. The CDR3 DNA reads TGTGCCAGCAGTTTAGAGGAGGAAACTGAAGCTTTCTTT.

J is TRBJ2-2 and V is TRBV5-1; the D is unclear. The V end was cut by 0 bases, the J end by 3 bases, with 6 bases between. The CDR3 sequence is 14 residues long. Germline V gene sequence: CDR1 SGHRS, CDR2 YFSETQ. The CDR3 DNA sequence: TGCGCCAGCAGCTTGGACTACGACACCGGGGAGCTGTTTTTT. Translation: CASSLDYDTGELFF.